These 19 T cell receptor beta chains originate from one sample sequenced in a study of blood T cell repertoires in COVID-19. The assay was immunoSEQ multiplex PCR, and TCRdb's table has in-frame clones only and misses some. Of about 200,000 clones in the sample, around 83% were seen once. What was sequenced was peripheral blood. These receptors all come from a woman older than 75 with acute or convalescent COVID-19.

V and J are TRBV6-2 or TRBV6-3 and TRBJ2-7, with a tentative D call TRBD1 (5 bases). V was pared by 0 bases and J by 4 bases, with 13 bases between. The CDR3 has 15 residues. Germline CDR1 MNHEY, CDR2 SVGEGT. CDR3 residues: CASSYSHPDRYEQYF. The CDR3 nucleotides read TGTGCCAGCAGTTACTCACACCCCGACAGATACGAGCAGTACTTC.

The chain has TRBV5-1 and TRBJ2-1, with TRBD2 matching 9 bases. The V gene's germline CDR1 is SGHRS and CDR2 YFSETQ. Germline trimming cut 3 bases from V and 4 bases from J; bases unmatched to any gene: 8. The CDR3 runs to 16 residues. DNA of the CDR3: TGCGCCAGCAGCTGGACTAGCGCGAGAGCATACAATGAGCAGTTCTTC. Its translation: CASSWTSARAYNEQFF.

The chain is built from TRBV12-3 or TRBV12-4 and TRBJ1-2; D not resolved. The CDR3 covers 12 residues. Trimming pared 6 bases from V and 4 bases from J, leaving 9 bases between. The DNA of the CDR3 is TGTGCCAGCAGACCGGGATTCTATGGCTACACCTTC. Residues: CASRPGFYGYTF.

This clone showed up just once. The chain uses TRBV6-2 or TRBV6-3 and TRBJ1-5, with 8 bases fitting TRBD1. The CDR3 runs 17 residues. The J segment lost 2 bases and the V segment lost 4 bases, leaving 10 bases of the junction unmatched. Germline V lookup: CDR1 MNHEY, CDR2 SVGEGT. CDR3: CASSLRAVTGGNQPQHF. CDR3 coding DNA: TGTGCCAGCAGTTTACGAGCGGTGACAGGGGGCAATCAGCCCCAGCATTTT.

The rearrangement links TRBV7-2 to TRBJ2-5; D possibly corresponds to TRBD1 (6 bases). Per the germline V gene, CDR1 is SGHTA and CDR2 is FQGNSA. The V end was cut by 5 bases, the J end by 0 bases, with 13 bases between. This CDR3 has 15 amino acids. CDR3 in DNA: TGTGCCAGCAGCCTTACCGGGACATACCAAGAGACCCAGTACTTC. Translated, it gives CASSLTGTYQETQYF.

The chain joins TRBV5-5 to TRBJ1-6, with 9 bases aligning to TRBD1. The V segment lost 4 bases and the J segment 0 bases; nucleotides outside the gene matches: 8. CDR1 is SGHKS, CDR2 YYEKEE, per germline (reference sequence). This CDR3 contains 18 residues. The CDR3 spells CASSIRDRASSYNSPLHF. DNA for the CDR3: TGTGCCAGCAGCATTCGGGACAGGGCTAGCTCCTATAATTCACCCCTCCACTTT.

The chain carries TRBV6-4 and TRBJ2-1, with TRBD2 matching over 7 bases. The trim removed 6 bases at V and 5 bases at J, leaving 7 bases unmatched. This CDR3 spans 14 amino acids. Germline V lookup: CDR1 MRHNA, CDR2 SNTAGT. The CDR3 DNA is TGTGCCAGCAGCGTGCTAGCGGTAAACAATGAGCAGTTCTTC. Encoded protein: CASSVLAVNNEQFF.

The chain links TRBV7-2 to TRBJ1-1; D gene ambiguous. This CDR3 has 13 residues. V shed 4 bases and J shed 4 bases, with 10 bases lying between them. CDR1 SGHTA and CDR2 FQGNSA come from the germline V gene. CDR3 region: CASSSQVITEAFF. CDR3 DNA: TGTGCCAGCAGCTCACAAGTTATCACTGAAGCTTTCTTT.

The J gene is TRBJ2-1, the V gene TRBV3-1 (or the pseudogene TRBV3-2), with TRBD2 identical over 7 bases. Germline CDR1 and CDR2: LGHDT and YNNKEL (reference sequence). The CDR3 sequence is 15 residues long. Trimming at V came to 3 bases and at J to 0 bases, leaving 2 bases not matched to a gene. The CDR3 DNA is TGTGCCAGCAGCCAGGTAGCGGGCTCCTACAATGAGCAGTTCTTC. It yields the protein CASSQVAGSYNEQFF.

This clone turned up a few times. The J gene is TRBJ2-5, the V gene TRBV6-2 or TRBV6-3; 11 bases match TRBD2. This CDR3 has 15 amino acids. V lost 2 bases, J lost 4 bases, and 3 bases stayed unmatched. Germline V gives CDR1 MNHEY, CDR2 SVGEGT. In DNA form, the CDR3 reads TGTGCCAGCAGTTACCTTGGGACTAGCGGAGAGACCCAGTACTTC. Its protein is CASSYLGTSGETQYF.

The genes are TRBV7-2 and TRBJ2-1; 11 bases match TRBD1. Germline V gene sequence: CDR1 SGHTA, CDR2 FQGNSA. The CDR3 extends over 15 amino acids. V was clipped by 4 bases and J by 9 bases; unmatched bases: 8. The CDR3 sequence: CASSYGGTGGIEQFF. The CDR3 nucleotides are TGTGCCAGCAGCTACGGGGGGACAGGGGGAATTGAGCAGTTCTTC.

This clone has only one observation. In the same sample, other DNA sequences code for this CDR3. As DNA, the CDR3 is TGCAGCGTTGGGACTAGCGGCTACGAGCAGTACTTC. It yields the protein CSVGTSGYEQYF. The chain couples TRBV29-1 to TRBJ2-7; 10 nucleotides agree with TRBD2. V lost 4 bases to trimming and J lost 3 bases; unmatched junction nucleotides: 0. This CDR3 has 12 residues. Germline V gives CDR1 SQVTM, CDR2 ANQGSEA.

This chain uses TRBV15 with TRBJ2-1; 7 nucleotides agree with TRBD2. CDR1 LNHNV and CDR2 YYDKDF come from the germline V gene (reference sequence). The CDR3 extends over 14 amino acids. After removal of 3 bases from V and 8 bases from J, the junction contained 7 bases not matched to a gene. The chain's CDR3 is CATSSGRSWDEQFF. DNA of the CDR3: TGTGCCACCAGCAGCGGGAGGAGTTGGGATGAGCAGTTCTTC.

The J gene is TRBJ1-4, the V gene TRBV6-5; D unresolved. The V and J ends lost 6 bases and 11 bases respectively, with 16 bases between them. The CDR3 covers 13 residues. Germline V gene lookup returns CDR1 MNHEY and CDR2 SVGAGI. In DNA, the CDR3 is TGTGCCAGCAGCTCCGGAGGGTCGGGTAAACTGTTTTTT. Translation: CASSSGGSGKLFF.

V usage is TRBV18 and J usage is TRBJ2-5; D gene uncertain. V dropped 3 bases and J dropped 4 bases, with 3 bases sitting between them. CDR1 and CDR2 from the germline V gene are KGHSH and LQKENI. This CDR3 spans 11 amino acids. The CDR3 loop is CASSPAETQYF. Written as DNA, the CDR3 is TGTGCCAGCTCACCGGCAGAGACCCAGTACTTC.

The chain is built from TRBV28 and TRBJ1-5, with D possibly being TRBD1 (6 bases). The CDR3 is 13 residues long. Germline-derived CDR1 and CDR2 are MDHEN and SYDVKM. V was trimmed by 10 bases and J by 5 bases, leaving 15 bases between them. This CDR3 reads CANSDRQDQPQHF. CDR3 DNA: TGTGCCAACTCAGACAGGCAGGATCAGCCCCAGCATTTT.

This clone has only a few counts. The chain uses TRBV30 and TRBJ1-6, with 8 nucleotides matching TRBD1. Germline values: CDR1 GTSNPN, CDR2 SVGIG (reference sequence). This CDR3 has 16 amino acids. Unmatched junction bases numbered 7, after V lost 5 bases and J lost 1 base. The CDR3 nucleotides read TGTGCCTGGCTTCGACAGGGGTTATCCTATAATTCACCCCTCCACTTT. Its translation is CAWLRQGLSYNSPLHF.

The V gene is TRBV3-1 (or the pseudogene TRBV3-2), the J gene TRBJ2-5; possibly TRBD1 for D (6 bases). With 3 bases removed from V and 5 bases from J, the gap between germline ends came to 10 bases. Looked up from germline, CDR1 is LGHDT and CDR2 is YNNKEL (reference sequence). The CDR3 runs 13 residues. In nucleotides, the CDR3 is TGTGCCAGCAGCCATAGGGGGACGGAGACCCAGTACTTC. This translates into CASSHRGTETQYF.

The V call is TRBV6-5, the J call TRBJ1-1; the D gene is possibly TRBD1 (6 bases). Germline V gene data show CDR1 as MNHEY and CDR2 as SVGAGI. The V end was cut by 8 bases, the J end by 2 bases, with 12 bases between. The CDR3 length is 13 residues. The chain's CDR3 is CASELDSNTEAFF. In DNA, the CDR3 is TGTGCCAGCGAACTGGACAGCAACACTGAAGCTTTCTTT.